Only a few counts were recorded for the clone carrying this T cell receptor (beta chain). Antigen: not known. Template switching with 5'RACE generated the TCR cDNA and added a universal primer site and UMIs. TCRdb processed the 5' RACE reads anew with MiXCR; each CDR3 protein has one entry. In the table there are under 200,000 distinct CDR3 sequences, approximately 10% of which are singletons. The CDR3 contains 15 residues. This specimen belongs to a study of T cells after yellow fever vaccination. Overall study results and limits: Reappearance after the booster was seen for most primary-vaccination clones, at 95% to 97% CD4 and about 90% CD8.

The chain links TRBV21-1 to TRBJ2-5; TRBD1 is the table's D call and was not checked against the DNA. TRBV21-1 is designated a pseudogene. Here the sequenced sample was CD8+ T cells sorted from PBMCs, taken 15 days after the yellow fever booster vaccination. The receptor was derived from a man between 18 and 29 years old who received the YFV17D yellow fever vaccine. This chain's CDR3 is CASSNDREITETQYF. CDR3 nucleotide sequence: TGTGCCAGCAGCAACGACAGGGAAATCACGGAGACCCAGTACTTC.